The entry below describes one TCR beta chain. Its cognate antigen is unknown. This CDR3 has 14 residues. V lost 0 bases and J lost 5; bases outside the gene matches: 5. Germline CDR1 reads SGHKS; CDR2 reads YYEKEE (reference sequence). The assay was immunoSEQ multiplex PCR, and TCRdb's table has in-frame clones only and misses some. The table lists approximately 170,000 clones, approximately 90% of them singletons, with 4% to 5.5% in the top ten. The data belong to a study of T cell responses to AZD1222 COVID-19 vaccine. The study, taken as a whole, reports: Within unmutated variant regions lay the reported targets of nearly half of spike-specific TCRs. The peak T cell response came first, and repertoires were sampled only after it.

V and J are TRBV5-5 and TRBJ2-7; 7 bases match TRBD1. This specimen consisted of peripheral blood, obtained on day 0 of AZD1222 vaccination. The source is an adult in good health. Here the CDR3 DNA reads TGTGCCAGCAGCTTGGGACAGGGTTTAGACGAGCAGTACTTC. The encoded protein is CASSLGQGLDEQYF. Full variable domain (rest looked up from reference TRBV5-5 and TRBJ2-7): DAGVTQSPTHLIKTRGQQVTLRCSPISGHKSVSWYQQVLGQGPQFIFQYYEKEERGRGNFPDRFSARQFPNYSSELNVNALLLGDSALYLCASSLGQGLDEQYFGPGTRLTVT.